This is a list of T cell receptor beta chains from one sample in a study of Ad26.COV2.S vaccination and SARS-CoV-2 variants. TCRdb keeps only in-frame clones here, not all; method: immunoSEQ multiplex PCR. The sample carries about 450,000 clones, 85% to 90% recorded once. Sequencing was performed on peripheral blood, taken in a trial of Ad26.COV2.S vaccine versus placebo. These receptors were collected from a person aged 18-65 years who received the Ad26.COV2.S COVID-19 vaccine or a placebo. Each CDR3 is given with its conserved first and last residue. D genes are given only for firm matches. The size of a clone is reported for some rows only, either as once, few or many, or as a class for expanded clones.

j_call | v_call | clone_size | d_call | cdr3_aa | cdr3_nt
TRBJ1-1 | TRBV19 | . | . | CASTSRRGDTEAFF | TGTGCCAGTACCTCGAGAAGGGGAGATACTGAAGCTTTCTTT
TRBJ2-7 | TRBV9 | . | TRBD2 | CASSVGPGGESYEQYF | TGTGCCAGCAGCGTAGGCCCGGGGGGTGAGTCCTACGAGCAGTACTTC
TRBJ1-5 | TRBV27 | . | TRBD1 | CASSTSQGNQPQHF | TGTGCCAGCAGTACGTCACAGGGGAATCAGCCCCAGCATTTT
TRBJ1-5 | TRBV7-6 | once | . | CASSLDIGNQPQHF | TGTGCCAGCAGCTTAGACATAGGAAATCAGCCCCAGCATTTT
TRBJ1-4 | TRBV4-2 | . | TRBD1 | CASSQGQGLRWFF | TGTGCCAGCAGCCAAGGACAGGGTTTAAGATGGTTTTTT
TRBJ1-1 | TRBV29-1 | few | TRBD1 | CSASRGSRTEAFF | TGCAGCGCTTCCAGGGGGTCGCGTACTGAAGCTTTCTTT
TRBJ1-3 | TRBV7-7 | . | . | CASSPGPTSMAIYF | TGTGCCAGCAGCCCGGGACCTACCTCAATGGCCATATATTTT
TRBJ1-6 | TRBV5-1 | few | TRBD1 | CASSLGFRDSVYNSPLHF | TGCGCCAGCAGCTTGGGGTTCCGGGACAGCGTCTATAATTCACCCCTCCACTTT
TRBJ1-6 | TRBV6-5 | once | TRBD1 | CASRAGTGVSPLHF | TGTGCCAGCAGGGCCGGGACAGGGGTATCACCCCTCCACTTT
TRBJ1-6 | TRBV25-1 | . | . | CASSDVFSPLHF | TGTGCCAGCAGTGATGTCTTTTCACCCCTCCACTTT
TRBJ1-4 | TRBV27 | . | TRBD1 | CASSSGTAVEKLFF | TGTGCCAGCAGTTCCGGGACAGCGGTTGAAAAACTGTTTTTT
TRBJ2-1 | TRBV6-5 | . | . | CASSIHRDNEQFF | TGTGCCAGCAGTATACACAGGGACAATGAGCAGTTCTTC
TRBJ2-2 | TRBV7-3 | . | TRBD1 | CASSLRSGQRNTGELFF | TGTGCCAGCAGCTTACGATCGGGACAGAGGAACACCGGGGAGCTGTTTTTT
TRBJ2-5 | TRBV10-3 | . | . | CAISDFSETQYF | TGTGCCATCAGTGATTTTTCAGAGACCCAGTACTTC
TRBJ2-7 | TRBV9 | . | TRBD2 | CASSVVGGLAGRSYEQYF | TGTGCCAGCAGCGTAGTAGGGGGACTAGCGGGAAGGTCCTACGAGCAGTACTTC
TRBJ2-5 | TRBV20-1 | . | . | CSARVRETQYF | TGCAGTGCTAGGGTGCGAGAGACCCAGTACTTC
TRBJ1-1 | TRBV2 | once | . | CASSEVQREAFF | TGTGCCAGCAGTGAAGTGCAGCGCGAAGCTTTCTTT
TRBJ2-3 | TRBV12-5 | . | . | CASGRSATGTSTDTQYF | TGTGCTAGTGGCCGCTCCGCCACAGGAACTAGCACAGATACGCAGTATTTT
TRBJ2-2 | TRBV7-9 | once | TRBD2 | CASRNIAGPNTGELFF | TGTGCCAGCAGGAACATAGCGGGACCGAACACCGGGGAGCTGTTTTTT
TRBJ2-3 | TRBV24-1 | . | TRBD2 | CATSGGRGLTSGRAPGTDTQYF | TGTGCCACCAGTGGGGGCAGGGGGCTAACTAGCGGGAGGGCCCCTGGCACAGATACGCAGTATTTT
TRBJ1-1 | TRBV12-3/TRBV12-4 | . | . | CASSLGQYTEAFF | TGTGCCAGCAGTCTAGGACAGTACACTGAAGCTTTCTTT
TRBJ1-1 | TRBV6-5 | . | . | CASSRLTGRTEAFF | TGTGCCAGCAGCCGGCTGACAGGACGCACTGAAGCTTTCTTT
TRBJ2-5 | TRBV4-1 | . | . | CASSQREQETQYF | TGCGCCAGCAGCCAAAGGGAGCAAGAGACCCAGTACTTC
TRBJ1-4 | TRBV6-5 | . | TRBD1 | CASGRQGEEKLFF | TGTGCCAGCGGCAGACAGGGAGAAGAAAAACTGTTTTTT
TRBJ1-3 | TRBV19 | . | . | CASAASGNTIYF | TGTGCCAGTGCGGCCTCTGGAAACACCATATATTTT
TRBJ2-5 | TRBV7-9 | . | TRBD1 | CASSLAIVGQGQETQYF | TGTGCCAGCAGCTTAGCTATCGTCGGACAGGGGCAAGAGACCCAGTACTTC
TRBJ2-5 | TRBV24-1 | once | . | CATSDFSRGYQETQYF | TGTGCCACCAGTGATTTTTCCCGGGGGTATCAAGAGACCCAGTACTTC
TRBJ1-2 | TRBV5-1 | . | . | CASSPRDFNYGYTF | TGCGCCAGCAGCCCCCGGGACTTTAACTATGGCTACACCTTC
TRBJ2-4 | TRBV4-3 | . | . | CASSQEGTGNIQYF | TGCGCCAGCAGCCAAGAGGGGACCGGCAACATTCAGTACTTC
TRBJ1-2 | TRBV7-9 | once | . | CASSMTETVIDLARLNRGYTF | TGTGCCAGCAGCATGACCGAGACTGTGATCGACCTGGCCCGTCTTAATCGCGGCTACACCTTC
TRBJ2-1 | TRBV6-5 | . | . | CASMTPSYNEQFF | TGTGCCAGCATGACACCTTCCTACAATGAGCAGTTCTTC
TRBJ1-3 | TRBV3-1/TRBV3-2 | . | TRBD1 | CASSHLDRFPGNTIYF | TGTGCCAGCAGCCACCTGGACAGGTTTCCTGGAAACACCATATATTTT
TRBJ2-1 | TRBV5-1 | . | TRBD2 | CASSLISSGGTYNEQFF | TGCGCCAGCAGCTTGATATCTTCGGGGGGAACCTACAATGAGCAGTTCTTC
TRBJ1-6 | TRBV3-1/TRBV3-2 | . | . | CASSGQPSFVSPLHF | TGTGCCAGCAGCGGACAGCCGTCTTTTGTTTCACCCCTCCACTTT
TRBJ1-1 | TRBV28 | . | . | CASSFPGSTEAFF | TGTGCCAGCAGTTTCCCGGGCTCCACTGAAGCTTTCTTT
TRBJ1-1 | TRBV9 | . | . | CASSGGEGGDTEAFF | TGTGCCAGCAGCGGCGGGGAGGGCGGGGACACTGAAGCTTTCTTT
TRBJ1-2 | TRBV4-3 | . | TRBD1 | CASSPDRSWRGYTF | TGCGCCAGCAGCCCGGACAGGTCATGGCGGGGCTACACCTTC
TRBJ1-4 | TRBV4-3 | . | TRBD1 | CASSQEGTGAATNEKLFF | TGCGCCAGCAGCCAAGAGGGGACAGGGGCTGCAACTAATGAAAAACTGTTTTTT
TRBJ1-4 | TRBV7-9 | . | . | CASSLRGANEKLFF | TGTGCCAGCAGCTTAAGGGGGGCGAATGAAAAACTGTTTTTT
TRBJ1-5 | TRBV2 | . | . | CASAPAVYDQPQHF | TGTGCCAGCGCTCCGGCAGTCTACGATCAGCCCCAGCATTTT
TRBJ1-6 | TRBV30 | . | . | CAWCYRTSSYNSPLHF | TGTGCCTGGTGCTACAGGACGAGCTCCTATAATTCACCCCTCCACTTT
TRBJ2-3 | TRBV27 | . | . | CASSVLGSGDTQYF | TGTGCCAGCAGTGTATTAGGGTCAGGAGATACGCAGTATTTT
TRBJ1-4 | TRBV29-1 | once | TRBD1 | CSVAVTGVNEKLFF | TGCAGCGTTGCCGTGACAGGGGTTAATGAAAAACTGTTTTTT
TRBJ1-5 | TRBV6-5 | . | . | CASSQGGGQPQHF | TGTGCCAGCTCCCAAGGGGGAGGTCAGCCCCAGCATTTT
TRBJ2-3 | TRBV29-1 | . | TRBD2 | CSALAGGTDTQYF | TGCAGCGCCCTAGCGGGGGGGACCGATACGCAGTATTTT
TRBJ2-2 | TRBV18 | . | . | CASSPRTLNTGELFF | TGTGCCAGCTCACCACGGACACTTAACACCGGGGAGCTGTTTTTT
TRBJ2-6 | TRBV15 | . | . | CATSREEEGGSGANVLTF | TGTGCCACCAGCAGAGAGGAAGAGGGGGGCTCTGGGGCCAACGTCCTGACTTTC
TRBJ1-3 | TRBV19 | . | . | CASSPRTRNTIYF | TGTGCCAGTAGTCCTCGGACCCGAAACACCATATATTTT
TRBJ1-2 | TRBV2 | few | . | CASSAPGRFGYTF | TGTGCCAGCAGTGCCCCAGGGCGTTTCGGCTACACCTTC
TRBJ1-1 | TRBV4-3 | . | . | CASSPDWGTEAFF | TGCGCCAGCAGCCCCGATTGGGGCACTGAAGCTTTCTTT
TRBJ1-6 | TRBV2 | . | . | CASSERAGAYNSPLHF | TGTGCCAGCAGTGAACGGGCGGGAGCCTATAATTCACCCCTCCACTTT
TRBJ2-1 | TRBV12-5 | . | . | CASGSRGGSYNEQFF | TGTGCTAGTGGTTCCCGTGGAGGCTCCTACAATGAGCAGTTCTTC
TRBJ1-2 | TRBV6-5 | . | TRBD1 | CASSGARGGFYGYTF | TGTGCCAGCAGCGGTGCCAGGGGGGGATTCTATGGCTACACCTTC
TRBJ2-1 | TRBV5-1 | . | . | CASSLVVQAYNEQFF | TGCGCCAGCAGCTTGGTAGTGCAGGCCTACAATGAGCAGTTCTTC
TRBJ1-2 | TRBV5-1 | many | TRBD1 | CASSLVGTGESGYTF | TGCGCCAGCAGCTTGGTAGGAACAGGGGAGAGCGGCTACACCTTC
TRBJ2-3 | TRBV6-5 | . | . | CASSRLGGPDTQYF | TGTGCCAGCAGCCGCCTCGGAGGCCCAGATACGCAGTATTTT